The next 3 T cell receptor beta chains were all read from a single sample in a study of blood T cell repertoires in COVID-19. The protocol was immunoSEQ multiplex PCR, while the TCRdb copy is restricted to in-frame clones and leaves out a portion. The table has under 200,000 clones, 65% to 90% seen once. The source material was peripheral blood. The receptor source for this set is a man aged 60 to 69 with acute or convalescent COVID-19.

The chain recombines TRBV10-2 with TRBJ1-5, with TRBD1 matching 8 bases. The CDR3 extends over 16 amino acids. V was clipped by 7 bases and J by 3 bases; unmatched bases: 11. Per germline, CDR1 WSHSY and CDR2 SAAADI. The CDR3 reads CASNPTGGLDNQPQHF. The CDR3 DNA reads TGCGCCAGCAATCCTACAGGGGGACTCGACAATCAGCCCCAGCATTTT.

The chain uses TRBV4-1 and TRBJ1-4, with 8 positions matching TRBD1. The CDR3 consists of 18 residues. V was clipped by 4 bases and J by 8 bases; unmatched bases: 18. CDR1 and CDR2 (germline): MGHRA, YSYEKL. In nucleotides, the CDR3 is TGCGCCAGCAGCCCGACTTTTGGGGCAACAGGGGGACGGGAAAAACTGTTTTTT. It is translated as CASSPTFGATGGREKLFF.

The CDR3 loop is CASSIGDRAHEQYF. The CDR3 DNA follows: TGTGCCAGTAGTATCGGAGACAGGGCCCACGAGCAGTACTTC. The chain carries TRBV19 and TRBJ2-7; 7 bases agree with TRBD1. Germline lookup yields CDR1 LNHDA and CDR2 SQIVND (reference sequence). The CDR3 sequence is 14 residues long. Trimming removed 3 bases from V and 5 bases from J; junction bases left unmatched: 7. The whole variable domain, remainder taken from reference TRBV19 and TRBJ2-7, is DGGITQSPKYLFRKEGQNVTLSCEQNLNHDAMYWYRQDPGQGLRLIYYSQIVNDFQKGDIAEGYSVSREKKESFPLTVTSAQKNPTAFYLCASSIGDRAHEQYFGPGTRLTVT.